Shown below are 20 T cell receptor beta chains from a single sample sequenced in a study of blood T cell repertoires in COVID-19. Repertoires were generated with immunoSEQ multiplex PCR, while TCRdb's copy carries only in-frame clones and drops some. The sample holds tens of thousands of clones; roughly 84% are singletons and the top ten take 5% to 6.5%. Sequences were obtained from peripheral blood. Receptors were obtained from a man at least 80 years old in a cohort sampled during active COVID-19.

V usage is TRBV7-9 and J usage is TRBJ2-7; the match to TRBD2 covers 10 bases. The CDR3 covers 16 residues. V gave up 1 base and J gave up 2 bases; unmatched junction bases: 5. CDR1 and CDR2 from the germline V gene are SEHNR and FQNEAQ (reference sequence). DNA of the CDR3: TGTGCCAGCAGCTTAGGGAGAACTAGCGGGACCTACGAGCAGTACTTC. Translating gives CASSLGRTSGTYEQYF.

The chain couples TRBV6-6 to TRBJ1-4; D is undetermined. The V end was cut by 7 bases, the J end by 1 base, with 16 bases between. The germline gives CDR1 MNHNY, CDR2 SVGAGI (reference sequence). This CDR3 has 16 amino acids. CDR3 in DNA: TGTGCCAGCACCGGCGGCTATGGAGGAACTAATGAAAAACTGTTTTTT. This codes for CASTGGYGGTNEKLFF.

In DNA form, the CDR3 reads TGTGCCAGCAGCTTAACGGCGGCAGGGGGCGCCGAGACCCAGTACTTC. It yields the protein CASSLTAAGGAETQYF. This rearrangement joins TRBV7-3 to TRBJ2-5; TRBD1 matches at 8 bases. V lost 0 bases to trimming and J lost 5 bases; unmatched junction nucleotides: 8. The CDR3 runs to 16 residues. Germline V CDR1 and CDR2: SGHTA, FQGTGA. The variable domain in full, with the rest retrieved from reference TRBV7-3 and TRBJ2-5, is GAGVSQTPSNKVTEKGKYVELRCDPISGHTALYWYRQSLGQGPEFLIYFQGTGAADDSGLPNDRFFAVRPEGSVSTLKIQRTERGDSAVYLCASSLTAAGGAETQYFGPGTRLLVL.

The V call is TRBV12-3 or TRBV12-4, the J call TRBJ1-2; 10 nucleotides agree with TRBD1. Trimming took 4 bases from V and 7 from J; bases not matched to a gene: 3. The CDR3 contains 13 residues. The CDR3 spells CASSSGQGGGYTF. For the CDR3, the DNA is TGTGCCAGCAGTTCCGGACAGGGGGGTGGCTACACCTTC.

The V call is TRBV5-1, the J call TRBJ2-2; perhaps TRBD2 as D (6 bases). V was pared by 0 bases and J by 4 bases, with 16 bases between. Per the germline V gene, CDR1 is SGHRS and CDR2 is YFSETQ. CDR3 length: 17 residues. The CDR3 reads CASSLVPAGQPTGELFF. CDR3 nucleotide sequence: TGCGCCAGCAGCTTGGTCCCTGCGGGGCAACCCACCGGGGAGCTGTTTTTT.

The sample holds a few counts of this clone. The chain links TRBV3-1 (or the pseudogene TRBV3-2) to TRBJ1-2, with TRBD1 matching over 7 bases. The junction had 6 bases not matched to a gene; V was cut back by 7 bases and J by 4 bases. The length of the CDR3 is 13 residues. The germline V gene has CDR1 LGHDT and CDR2 YNNKEL (reference sequence). CDR3 region: CASTQGGTYGYTF. Written as DNA, the CDR3 is TGTGCCAGCACCCAGGGGGGTACCTATGGCTACACCTTC.

There are a few counts of this clone. The CDR3 coding sequence is TGTGCCTGGAGTCGAGGGAGCAATCAGCCCCAGCATTTT. Its translation: CAWSRGSNQPQHF. This rearrangement joins TRBV30 to TRBJ1-5; no clear D. V was pared by 2 bases and J by 1 base, with 6 bases between. The germline gives CDR1 GTSNPN, CDR2 SVGIG (reference sequence). CDR3 length equals 13 residues.

This chain links TRBV12-3 or TRBV12-4 with TRBJ1-4; D unresolved. The CDR3 is 13 amino acids. The V end was cut by 6 bases, the J end by 5 bases, with 10 bases between. CDR3 in amino acids: CASSWRRNEKLFF. As DNA, the CDR3 is TGTGCCAGCAGCTGGAGGCGGAATGAAAAACTGTTTTTT.

J is TRBJ2-2 and V is TRBV5-1; 7 bases agree with TRBD1. The CDR3 loop spans 16 amino acids. Germline V gives CDR1 SGHRS, CDR2 YFSETQ. Germline trimming cut 1 base from V and 0 bases from J; bases unmatched to any gene: 3. The CDR3 sequence is CASSLRTGANTGELFF. The CDR3 region has the DNA TGCGCCAGCAGCTTGAGGACAGGAGCGAACACCGGGGAGCTGTTTTTT. Full variable domain (outside the CDR3, taken from reference TRBV5-1 and TRBJ2-2): KAGVTQTPRYLIKTRGQQVTLSCSPISGHRSVSWYQQTPGQGLQFLFEYFSETQRNKGNFPGRFSGRQFSNSRSEMNVSTLELGDSALYLCASSLRTGANTGELFFGEGSRLTVL.

This clone has only one observation. This chain links TRBV6-2 or TRBV6-3 with TRBJ1-5, with 7 bases that match TRBD1. Unmatched junction bases numbered 4, after V lost 4 bases and J lost 4 bases. Germline CDR1 is MNHEY and CDR2 is SVGEGT. This CDR3 region has 14 residues. Here the CDR3 DNA reads TGTGCCAGCAGTTCGGGACAGATTAATCAGCCCCAGCATTTT. It yields the protein CASSSGQINQPQHF.

The J gene is TRBJ1-1, the V gene TRBV30; D is perhaps TRBD1 (5 bases). V lost 4 bases and J 0 bases, leaving 9 bases between the germline ends. The germline CDR1 and CDR2 sequences are GTSNPN and SVGIG (reference sequence). This CDR3 contains 13 residues. CDR3 amino acids: CAWTKGVNTEAFF. The CDR3 DNA sequence: TGTGCCTGGACAAAAGGGGTGAACACTGAAGCTTTCTTT.

CDR3 bases: TGTGCCAGCAGCCCGGACTGGACAGGGGGCATGGAGACCCAGTACTTC. Encoded protein: CASSPDWTGGMETQYF. V gene TRBV9 combines with J gene TRBJ2-5; 11 bases align to TRBD1. The CDR3 length is 16 residues. V lost 4 bases to trimming and J lost 5 bases; unmatched junction nucleotides: 10. Germline CDR1 and CDR2: SGDLS and YYNGEE.

This clone has only a few counts. J is TRBJ2-1 and V is TRBV23-1, with a possible D match to TRBD2 (7 bases). TRBV23-1 is marked as an open reading frame, function uncertain. V was pared by 0 bases and J by 4 bases, with 22 bases between. This CDR3 is built from 19 residues. The CDR3 region has the DNA TGCGCCAGCAGTCAATCGCGCGGGGACTACGAGGGGGTTTACAATGAGCAGTTCTTC. This gives the protein CASSQSRGDYEGVYNEQFF.

This clone appeared once. The chain uses TRBV5-4 and TRBJ2-7; 10 nucleotides line up with TRBD2. V lost 7 bases and J lost 2; bases outside the gene matches: 9. This CDR3 comprises 15 residues. Germline-derived CDR1 and CDR2 are SGHNT and YYREEE (reference sequence). CDR3 region: CASEGRTSGAYEQYF. Here the CDR3 DNA reads TGTGCCAGCGAAGGAAGGACTAGCGGTGCCTACGAGCAGTACTTC.

The chain couples TRBV10-3 to TRBJ1-1; TRBD1 might be the D (5 bases). Trimming left V 6 bases short and J 1 base short, with 9 bases between. Germline loops: CDR1 ENHRY, CDR2 SYGVKD. CDR3 length equals 13 residues. CDR3 amino acids: CAIRGTGNTEAFF. CDR3 DNA: TGTGCCATCAGGGGAACAGGGAACACTGAAGCTTTCTTT.

The chain is built from TRBV4-1 and TRBJ2-1; 9 nucleotides line up with TRBD2. V lost 4 bases to trimming and J lost 8 bases; unmatched junction nucleotides: 12. The CDR3 is 16 amino acids. The germline gives CDR1 MGHRA, CDR2 YSYEKL. The CDR3 loop is CASSPMKTSGNYEQFF. The CDR3 nucleotides are TGCGCCAGCAGCCCGATGAAGACTAGCGGAAACTATGAGCAGTTCTTC.

The rearrangement uses TRBV6-5 and TRBJ1-1, with a weak D call TRBD1 (6 bases). Trimming pared 7 bases from V and 3 bases from J, leaving 12 bases between. Germline assignment: CDR1 MNHEY and CDR2 SVGAGI. The CDR3 has 13 residues. CDR3 DNA: TGTGCCAGCACGTTAGGGGGGGACACTGAAGCTTTCTTT. Translating it yields CASTLGGDTEAFF.

The rearrangement joins TRBV27 to TRBJ2-5; 8 nucleotides agree with TRBD1. Germline V gives CDR1 MNHEY, CDR2 SMNVEV (reference sequence). The CDR3 is made up of 15 amino acids. Germline trimming cut 6 bases from V and 5 bases from J; bases unmatched to any gene: 11. CDR3 coding DNA: TGTGCCAGCAGCTCCCCAGCCAGGGGGCCGGAGACCCAGTACTTC. The encoded protein is CASSSPARGPETQYF.

This clone was detected once. This chain links TRBV5-1 with TRBJ2-5, with 10 bases matching TRBD2. Germline lookup yields CDR1 SGHRS and CDR2 YFSETQ. After removal of 4 bases from V and 4 bases from J, the junction contained 7 bases not matched to a gene. The CDR3 has 15 amino acids. The CDR3 region has the DNA TGCGCCAGCAGCCCCCTTTCTAGCGGGGGAGAGACCCAGTACTTC. Protein product: CASSPLSSGGETQYF.

The chain joins TRBV24-1 to TRBJ2-3; D not resolved. Germline CDR1 reads KGHDR; CDR2 reads SFDVKD. The CDR3 has 13 amino acids. V dropped 4 bases and J dropped 0 bases, with 4 bases sitting between them. CDR3 bases: TGTGCCACCAGTGACTCGAGCACAGATACGCAGTATTTT. Residues: CATSDSSTDTQYF.